This T cell receptor (beta chain) was identified during a study of blood T cell repertoires in COVID-19. Study information: T cells, B-cell-depleted T cells, or PBMCs provided the cDNA or gDNA that served as material.

As originally analysed: Scientists estimated how many nucleated cells there were by amplifying reference gene primers. The repertoire was sequenced with immunoSEQ multiplex PCR; TCRdb's copy has only in-frame clones and lacks some. The DNA was the basis for D and trimming; V, J and clone size are from that table. The sample shows around 280,000 clones, approximately 80% of them seen only once. Germline V gives CDR1 KGHSH, CDR2 LQKENI. V dropped 0 bases and J dropped 3 bases, with 12 bases sitting between them. This CDR3 region has 16 residues. The sequence was collected from a woman aged 50 to 60 with active or convalescent COVID-19. V gene TRBV18 combines with J gene TRBJ1-3; TRBD1 is a possible D gene (6 bases). Sequencing used peripheral blood. In DNA form, the CDR3 reads TGTGCCAGCTCACCACCCCGGACAGTCAGTGGAAACACCATATATTTT. Residues: CASSPPRTVSGNTIYF. The complete variable domain, with remaining parts taken from reference TRBV18 and TRBJ1-3, reads NAGVMQNPRHLVRRRGQEARLRCSPMKGHSHVYWYRQLPEEGLKFMVYLQKENIIDESGMPKERFSAEFPKEGPSILRIQQVVRGDSAAYFCASSPPRTVSGNTIYFGEGSWLTVV.